This TCR beta chain stems from a study of CD8 T cells in Susac syndrome. This CDR3 comprises 12 residues. CDR1 is SQVTM and CDR2 is ANQGSEA in the germline V gene. The V segment lost 3 bases and the J segment 4 bases; nucleotides outside the gene matches: 1. RNA, at about 0.45 to 1 ug, was reverse transcribed with random hexamers. In TCRdb, the immunoSEQ multiplex PCR reads were re-called with MiXCR into one record per CDR3 protein. The sample lists under 250,000 distinct CDR3 sequences, about 94% seen once, with roughly 0.07% in the top ten. Negative isolation was used for CD8+ and CD4+ T cells, and FACS enrichment was applied to TEMRA cells.

The sequenced sample consisted of CD4+ T cells from PBMCs. This TCR derives from a human donor with multiple sclerosis. The chain combines TRBV29-1 with TRBJ2-3; 7 bases map to TRBD1. The CDR3 loop reads CSVETGPDTQYF. The CDR3 coding sequence is TGCAGCGTTGAGACAGGGCCAGATACGCAGTATTTT.